The present T cell receptor beta chain was sequenced within a study of T cells in Graves' hyperthyroidism and ophthalmopathy. CDR3 size: 12 residues. Germline V gene lookup returns CDR1 SGHDN and CDR2 FVKESK. Trimming took 2 bases from V and 8 from J, leaving 7 bases between them. The study, taken as a whole, reports: Blood held most thyroid clonotypes expanded above 0.001 frequency.

Authors of the study amplified TCR beta CDR3 regions from RNA transcripts. The HTBI primer set served for first-round RT-PCR of the TCR CDR3. TCRdb processed the multiplex PCR reads anew with MiXCR; each CDR3 protein has one entry. This table holds a few hundred thousand distinct CDR3 sequences, 16% found once. Clinical Activity Scores of at least 3, NOSPECS grades of at least 4 and durations under 3 months characterized ophthalmopathy patients. The PBMCs had their origin in less than 13 ml of fresh peripheral blood. This clonotype was counted at least ten times. The antigen is undetermined. The specimen sequenced was blood. This clonotype was sampled from a woman between 40 and 50 years old with Graves' ophthalmopathy. The chain uses TRBV14 and TRBJ1-5; D uncertain. The CDR3 loop is CASSQSAEPQHF. The CDR3 nucleotides read TGTGCCAGCAGCCAAAGCGCCGAGCCCCAGCATTTT.